The source of this T cell receptor beta chain is a study of CD8 T cells in acute hepatitis C reinfection (dated by TCRdb to 2020 to 2022). Turning to the overall study: Both during acute infection and after viral clearance, the study profiled the TCRbeta repertoire of CD8+ T cells that were specific for the HCV NS3-1073 epitope. Follow-up samples were collected at least 347 days after estimated infection from about eight spontaneous resolvers who had cleared HCV. Four spontaneous resolvers contributed paired acute and follow-up samples.

Genomic DNA was extracted from FACS-sorted cells, and TCRbeta chain sequencing was performed through the commercial immunoSEQ service. Concerning the study's data processing: ImmunoSEQ Analyzer software v3.0 and R v3.5.1 were the tools used to analyze the repertoire data. Only productive rearrangements were analyzed, because sequences with stop codons or out-of-frame rearrangements were removed. The sequencing provider supplied the metrics for Simpson diversity, Shannon entropy, CDR3 length and nucleotide addition. Based on frequency, clonotypes were placed into dominant, sub-dominant, low or lowest abundance groups, and clonotypes under 0.1% were left out of most analyses. A CDR3 amino acid clonotype was called public when found in at least two subjects at a cumulative frequency of at least 0.5%. TCRdb's version of the immuneACCESS table is confined to in-frame rearrangements and falls short of the full clone set. An unresolved V gene accounts for under half of the shortfall where checked; the remainder is of unknown origin. Clone size and the V and J calls come from that table; the DNA yielded D and trimming. The table for this sample lists more than 1,000 clones; 50% to 75% of them were counted only once. Of the sample, approximately 10% is held by the ten largest clones.

The investigation overall reported the following: Preferential use of the TRBV04 and TRBV06 gene families was observed in all groups, and this preferential usage was not explained by overrepresentation in the naive pool. NS3-1073 specific repertoires were highly diverse, with no significant diversity differences between acute resolver, follow-up resolver and acute chronic samples. Over ten public clonotypes were found regardless of outcome, and V04-02/J02-02 was used by one public clonotype. No follow-up repertoires were available for chronically infected subjects, since NS3-1073 specific cells were too rare to be sorted. Only the TCRbeta chain was sequenced in bulk, so alphabeta pairing of public clonotypes could not be determined. Few CDR3 sequences were shared with other epitopes, and differences in sequencing approaches may have limited exact matching.

The CDR3 runs 16 residues from the cysteine to the phenylalanine. Of all the DNA, just the CDR3 is kept, 48 bases in frame from base 1. The germline V gene gives CDR1 as MNHNS and CDR2 as SASEGT. V is pared back by 1 base and J by 3 bases, with 15 bases lying between the germline termini. The time point label of this sample denotes: at least 347 days after estimated infection, following spontaneous clearance. HCV-specific TCR repertoires were characterized directly ex vivo, without prior in vitro expansion of the sequenced cells. Enrolled in the Montreal Hepatitis C Cohort (HEPCO) in Canada, the donors were people who inject drugs, and these donors were followed every 3 months. Acute primary HCV infection was defined as a positive HCV RNA or antibody test that came after a negative test within the prior 24 weeks. A PE-labeled tetramer loaded with the NS3 peptide spanning residues 1073-1081 was used to stain HCV-specific cells. Cells were surface stained with CD3, CD8 and CD45RO antibodies, and an aqua fixable dye was used to exclude dead cells. The cohort comprised several spontaneous resolvers, defined by HCV RNA clearance within 24 weeks. Frozen stocks of peripheral blood mononuclear cells were first thawed, after which negative isolation of CD8+ T cells was carried out using the MACS CD8+ T cell Isolation Kit. Cells were sorted on a BD FACSAria II cell sorter.

This clone is labeled large (0.1 to 1%). The record has no base qualities; no much larger clone is one base away. The input for sequencing was HCV NS3-1073 tetramer-sorted CD8+ T cells from PBMCs, taken at follow-up. The cell subset or site label on this specimen signifies: FACS-sorted NS3-1073 tetramer+ CD8+ T cells. The chain is assembled from TRBV6-1 and TRBJ1-2, with the D gene too uncertain to name. The TCR originated in a man aged 40-55 years who spontaneously cleared hepatitis C infection. The DNA sequence is as follows: TGTGCCAGCAGTGAAGTTCAAGGAGGATATGACTATGGCTACACCTTC. It translates to CASSEVQGGYDYGYTF.